One and the same sample provided the 31 T cell receptor beta chains below, sequenced in a study of identifying expanded T cells in peripheral blood. This table comes from immunoSEQ multiplex PCR, and its TCRdb copy is limited to in-frame clones, with some not included. The data show some 100,000 clones, with 88% seen just once and approximately 6% held by the top ten. The specimen sequenced was blood. These receptor sequences come from a person between 18 and 75 years old in good health.

V is TRBV5-1 and J is TRBJ1-3; D remains ambiguous. The CDR3 consists of 13 residues. The germline V gene has CDR1 SGHRS and CDR2 YFSETQ. V was cut by 3 bases and J by 4 bases, with 8 bases left in between. The CDR3 spells CASSSENGNTIYF. The CDR3 DNA is TGCGCCAGCAGCTCGGAGAACGGAAACACCATATATTTT.

This rearrangement joins TRBV5-6 to TRBJ1-1; 7 bases map to TRBD1. The V gene end was trimmed by 1 base and the J gene end by 12 bases; junction bases not matched to a gene: 9. CDR3 length equals 13 residues. Looked up from germline, CDR1 is SGHDT and CDR2 is YYEEEE. The CDR3 loop is CASSLSQGGSTFF. For the CDR3, the DNA is TGTGCCAGCAGCTTGTCTCAGGGGGGTAGCACTTTCTTT.

The chain has TRBV29-1 and TRBJ2-5; D unresolved. In germline, CDR1 is SQVTM, CDR2 ANQGSEA. Trimming took 3 bases from V and 1 from J, leaving 9 bases between them. The CDR3 loop spans 13 amino acids. This CDR3 reads CSVDRRAQETQYF. DNA of the CDR3: TGCAGCGTTGATCGCCGGGCCCAAGAGACCCAGTACTTC.

The chain combines TRBV7-3 with TRBJ1-2, with a weak D call TRBD1 (5 bases). CDR1 and CDR2 (germline): SGHTA, FQGTGA. V lost 1 base and J lost 3, with 15 bases in between. This CDR3 contains 16 residues. CDR3 DNA sequence: TGTGCCAGCAGCTTAAGACCTGGACGGGGCGACTATGGCTACACCTTC. Translated: CASSLRPGRGDYGYTF.

The V call is TRBV27, the J call TRBJ2-7; 9 nucleotides align to TRBD1. The germline V gene encodes CDR1 MNHEY and CDR2 SMNVEV (reference sequence). V lost 4 bases, J lost 2 bases, and 9 bases stayed unmatched. The CDR3 loop spans 16 amino acids. CDR3 loop: CASSSVSGTGPYEQYF. The CDR3 bases are TGTGCCAGCAGTTCGGTTTCCGGGACAGGGCCCTACGAGCAGTACTTC.

This clone was found once. V usage is TRBV5-1 and J usage is TRBJ2-5, with D possibly being TRBD1 (6 bases). The V gene lost 3 bases and the J gene lost 2 bases, with 17 bases spanning the gap. Germline-derived CDR1 and CDR2 are SGHRS and YFSETQ. This CDR3 contains 16 residues. DNA of the CDR3: TGCGCCAGCAGCTCCAAAGGTAACAGGGCTCAAGAGACCCAGTACTTC. Translation gives CASSSKGNRAQETQYF.

The chain joins TRBV5-6 to TRBJ2-3; TRBD1 matches 9 bases. Trimming at V came to 4 bases and at J to 6 bases, leaving 6 bases not matched to a gene. Germline V gene data show CDR1 as SGHDT and CDR2 as YYEEEE. The CDR3 totals 14 residues. The CDR3 nucleotides are TGTGCCAGCAGCACCCGACAGGGGGTGGATACGCAGTATTTT. Its protein is CASSTRQGVDTQYF.

This sequence joins TRBV6-6 and TRBJ1-5; D is unclear. V gave up 2 bases and J gave up 4 bases, with 9 bases separating them. CDR1 is MNHNY, CDR2 SVGAGI, per germline (reference sequence). This CDR3 is built from 14 residues. The CDR3 DNA follows: TGTGCCAGCAGTTACGAGGTCCAGAATCAGCCCCAGCATTTT. The encoded protein is CASSYEVQNQPQHF.

CDR3 amino acids: CASSVGSTSGAQNEQFF. CDR3 sequence (DNA): TGTGCCAGCAGCGTAGGAAGCACTAGCGGGGCCCAAAATGAGCAGTTCTTC. The V gene is TRBV9, the J gene TRBJ2-1; TRBD2 agrees at 10 bases. Germline trimming cut 0 bases from V and 7 bases from J; bases unmatched to any gene: 10. Germline V gives CDR1 SGDLS, CDR2 YYNGEE. The CDR3 is 17 residues long.

The rearrangement links TRBV7-9 to TRBJ1-2, with 9 bases aligning to TRBD1. The CDR3 has 16 residues. Germline assignment: CDR1 SEHNR and CDR2 FQNEAQ (reference sequence). After removal of 2 bases from V and 4 bases from J, the junction contained 8 bases not matched to a gene. The CDR3 nucleotides read TGTGCCAGCAGCTTACAACGGGACAGGGATGGCTATGGCTACACCTTC. Its translation is CASSLQRDRDGYGYTF. Supplemented by reference TRBV7-9 and TRBJ1-2, the full variable domain reads DTGVSQNPRHKITKRGQNVTFRCDPISEHNRLYWYRQTLGQGPEFLTYFQNEAQLEKSRLLSDRFSAERPKGSFSTLEIQRTEQGDSAMYLCASSLQRDRDGYGYTFGSGTRLTVV.

This sequence joins TRBV7-2 and TRBJ1-6, with TRBD1 as a possible D gene (5 bases). The length of the CDR3 is 15 residues. V dropped 3 bases and J dropped 10 bases, with 16 bases sitting between them. The germline V gene has CDR1 SGHTA and CDR2 FQGNSA. In nucleotides, the CDR3 is TGTGCCAGCAGCTTGACGACGGGGCATCGGTCACCCCTCCACTTT. This sequence encodes CASSLTTGHRSPLHF.

J is TRBJ1-1 and V is TRBV6-5; 9 bases are shared with TRBD1. CDR1 and CDR2 from the germline V gene are MNHEY and SVGAGI. V shed 5 bases and J 4 bases; nucleotides not matched to a gene: 5. The CDR3 loop spans 14 amino acids. In DNA, the CDR3 is TGTGCCAGCAGTGCCACAGGGGGCGGCACTGAAGCTTTCTTT. It translates to CASSATGGGTEAFF.

This clone occurred once. The chain uses TRBV7-9 and TRBJ1-2; no reliable D call. Germline CDR1 reads SEHNR; CDR2 reads FQNEAQ (reference sequence). V lost 1 base and J 8 bases, leaving 14 bases between the germline ends. The CDR3 runs to 14 residues. The CDR3 spells CASSLGLQSRGYTF. Here the CDR3 DNA reads TGTGCCAGCAGCTTAGGATTGCAGTCACGCGGCTACACCTTC.

This clone was detected only once. The rearrangement uses TRBV11-1 and TRBJ2-7; a possible D gene is TRBD2 (6 bases). Germline values: CDR1 SGHAT, CDR2 FQDESV (reference sequence). This CDR3 spans 15 amino acids. V was cut by 5 bases and J by 2 bases, with 16 bases left in between. The CDR3 sequence is CASSVTGTGTYEQYF. CDR3 nucleotide sequence: TGTGCCAGCAGCGTGACCGGGACTGGTACCTACGAGCAGTACTTC.

With regard to this clone: Other DNA sequences in this specimen translate into the identical CDR3. V is TRBV5-1 and J is TRBJ2-7, with D possibly called TRBD1 or TRBD2 (5 bases each). CDR1 is SGHRS and CDR2 is YFSETQ in the germline V gene. Between the trimmed V and J ends, which lost 4 bases and 5 bases, there was a span of 25 bases. The CDR3 covers 17 residues. CDR3 in DNA: TGCGCCAGCAGCCTTGGGTGGCGAGGGGCGGGTCGGGACGAGCAGTACTTC. This sequence encodes CASSLGWRGAGRDEQYF.

The rearrangement uses TRBV5-1 and TRBJ1-2; the D gene is possibly TRBD1 (6 bases). The CDR3 has 13 residues. The V gene's germline CDR1 is SGHRS and CDR2 YFSETQ. The germline V and J ends were trimmed by 3 bases and 4 bases, with 10 bases remaining between them. CDR3 protein: CASSYGQIYGYTF. CDR3 coding DNA: TGCGCCAGCAGCTACGGACAGATCTATGGCTACACCTTC.

The chain uses TRBV7-2 and TRBJ1-5; D is unresolved. CDR1 and CDR2 (germline): SGHTA, FQGNSA. The CDR3 length is 15 residues. The V end was cut by 1 base, the J end by 0 bases, with 7 bases between. In DNA, the CDR3 is TGTGCCAGCAGCTTAGACATGTATAGCAATCAGCCCCAGCATTTT. This sequence encodes CASSLDMYSNQPQHF. The whole variable domain, filled in from reference TRBV7-2 and TRBJ1-5, reads GAGVSQSPSNKVTEKGKDVELRCDPISGHTALYWYRQSLGQGLEFLIYFQGNSAPDKSGLPSDRFSAERTGGSVSTLTIQRTQQEDSAVYLCASSLDMYSNQPQHFGDGTRLSIL.

The gene calls are TRBV7-9 and TRBJ2-1, with 7 bases matching TRBD1. V shed 7 bases and J 6 bases; nucleotides not matched to a gene: 12. CDR3 length: 15 residues. Germline CDR1 and CDR2: SEHNR and FQNEAQ (reference sequence). The CDR3 loop is CASTRLTDRANEQFF. The CDR3 DNA sequence: TGTGCCAGCACCCGTTTAACCGACAGGGCCAATGAGCAGTTCTTC.

This chain joins TRBV27 and TRBJ2-1; 7 bases line up with TRBD2. This CDR3 has 14 amino acids. V shed 5 bases, J shed 6 bases, and the junction held 7 bases outside the gene matches. Germline CDR1 reads MNHEY; CDR2 reads SMNVEV (reference sequence). The CDR3 protein is CASSQLATLNEQFF. Written as DNA, the CDR3 is TGTGCCAGCAGTCAACTAGCGACACTCAATGAGCAGTTCTTC.

J is TRBJ2-6 and V is TRBV2; 11 nucleotides match TRBD1. The germline CDR1 and CDR2 sequences are SNHLY and FYNNEI. V trimming: 7 bases; J trimming: 2 bases; junction bases outside the gene matches: 7. CDR3 size: 17 residues. Here the CDR3 reads CASTPGQGVPGANVLTF. The CDR3 DNA sequence: TGTGCCAGCACCCCGGGACAGGGGGTCCCTGGGGCCAACGTCCTGACTTTC.

This clone was recorded once. The chain combines TRBV14 with TRBJ2-3; D unresolved. Germline V CDR1 and CDR2: SGHDN, FVKESK. CDR3 length: 13 residues. V was trimmed by 2 bases and J by 2 bases, leaving 5 bases between them. The CDR3 DNA is TGTGCCAGCAGCCAATACGACACAGATACGCAGTATTTT. Translating gives CASSQYDTDTQYF.

This clone has just a few counts. The CDR3 sequence is CASSPQGGNQPQHF. In DNA, the CDR3 is TGTGCCAGCAGTCCTCAGGGTGGCAATCAGCCCCAGCATTTT. The rearrangement uses TRBV7-2 and TRBJ1-5; TRBD1 might be the D (5 bases). Germline V gene sequence: CDR1 SGHTA, CDR2 FQGNSA. This CDR3 is built from 14 residues. V was trimmed by 6 bases and J by 2 bases, leaving 11 bases between them.

A remark on this clone: The CDR3 end shows no conserved phenylalanine or tryptophan, and so a read error is likely. Because the CDR3's place on the DNA is in doubt, the DNA is left out and the CDR3 is given as listed by TCRdb. V is TRBV30 and J is TRBJ1-2; the table's D call, TRBD1, has no DNA check behind it. The germline CDR1 and CDR2 sequences are GTSNPN and SVGIG (reference sequence). The CDR3 comprises 12 residues, both ends counted. The CDR3 sequence is CAPPTDRRIYIL.

V is TRBV5-6 and J is TRBJ2-3; maybe TRBD1 (5 bases). Germline V gene data show CDR1 as SGHDT and CDR2 as YYEEEE. With 4 bases removed from V and 2 bases from J, the gap between germline ends came to 17 bases. The CDR3 length is 16 residues. In DNA, the CDR3 is TGTGCCAGCAGCGCAGACAGTGGCCCAACCACAGATACGCAGTATTTT. Its protein is CASSADSGPTTDTQYF.

The rearrangement joins TRBV7-7 to TRBJ2-5; TRBD2 matches 8 bases. The CDR3 is 15 amino acids. CDR1 and CDR2 (germline): SSHAT, FNYEAQ (reference sequence). Trimming took 4 bases from V and 2 from J; bases not matched to a gene: 6. In nucleotides, the CDR3 is TGTGCCAGCAGCTCCTCTGGCGGGGGGCAAGAGACCCAGTACTTC. Its translation is CASSSSGGGQETQYF.

This clone was picked up one time. The chain combines TRBV5-4 with TRBJ1-1; 7 positions match TRBD1. This CDR3 contains 15 residues. Germline V gene lookup returns CDR1 SGHNT and CDR2 YYREEE (reference sequence). V lost 4 bases and J lost 4; bases outside the gene matches: 10. The CDR3 is CASSIDKTGFTEAFF. CDR3 nucleotides: TGTGCCAGCAGCATAGATAAGACAGGGTTCACTGAAGCTTTCTTT.

The chain couples TRBV5-5 to TRBJ1-5; D remains ambiguous. This CDR3 is built from 15 residues. Germline CDR1 reads SGHKS; CDR2 reads YYEKEE (reference sequence). The germline V and J ends were trimmed by 2 bases and 7 bases, with 16 bases remaining between them. CDR3 sequence: CASSLGEGSRQPQHF. Here the CDR3 DNA reads TGTGCCAGCAGCTTAGGAGAGGGTTCGCGACAGCCCCAGCATTTT. The whole variable domain, remainder taken from reference TRBV5-5 and TRBJ1-5, is DAGVTQSPTHLIKTRGQQVTLRCSPISGHKSVSWYQQVLGQGPQFIFQYYEKEERGRGNFPDRFSARQFPNYSSELNVNALLLGDSALYLCASSLGEGSRQPQHFGDGTRLSIL.

CDR3: CASSRTSGGAWNEQFF. The DNA of the CDR3 is TGTGCCAGCAGCAGGACTAGCGGGGGGGCGTGGAATGAGCAGTTCTTC. The chain uses TRBV2 and TRBJ2-1; 15 bases map to TRBD2. Germline lookup yields CDR1 SNHLY and CDR2 FYNNEI. The CDR3 is 16 amino acids. J lost 7 bases, V lost 6 bases, and 7 bases had no gene match.

The genes are TRBV7-2 and TRBJ2-5; 9 bases are shared with TRBD1. Germline-derived CDR1 and CDR2 are SGHTA and FQGNSA. Trimming took 4 bases from V and 7 from J; bases not matched to a gene: 4. The CDR3 is 13 amino acids. CDR3 amino acids: CASSSGQGGTQYF. For the CDR3, the DNA is TGTGCCAGCAGCTCGGGACAGGGCGGGACCCAGTACTTC.

V is TRBV11-3 and J is TRBJ2-6; D gene uncertain. This CDR3 has 16 amino acids. V was cut by 2 bases and J by 0 bases, with 8 bases left in between. Germline V gene data show CDR1 as SGHNT and CDR2 as YENEEA. The CDR3 nucleotides are TGTGCCAGCAGCTTAAGCTACAGCTCTGGGGCCAACGTCCTGACTTTC. This translates into CASSLSYSSGANVLTF. The full variable domain, completed using reference TRBV11-3 and TRBJ2-6, is EAGVVQSPRYKIIEKKQPVAFWCNPISGHNTLYWYLQNLGQGPELLIRYENEEAVDDSQLPKDRFSAERLKGVDSTLKIQPAELGDSAVYLCASSLSYSSGANVLTFGAGSRLTVL.

The chain recombines TRBV14 with TRBJ2-3, with D tentatively TRBD1 (6 bases). Germline V gives CDR1 SGHDN, CDR2 FVKESK. The CDR3 covers 16 residues. Trimming shortened V by 1 base and J by 2 bases, and 13 bases separated the two germline ends. The CDR3 region is CASSQGAGAYTDTQYF. The CDR3 DNA reads TGTGCCAGCAGCCAAGGTGCAGGGGCTTACACAGATACGCAGTATTTT.